Listed here are 5 T cell receptor beta chains from one sample, sequenced in a study of blood T cell repertoires in COVID-19. Sequencing used immunoSEQ multiplex PCR; TCRdb keeps in-frame clones, though not all of them. The profile shows 150,000 or so clones, 65% to 85% of them singletons. Specimen: PBMCs or T cells enriched from blood (not recorded which). These receptors were collected from a woman in her fifties or sixties in a cohort exposed to, infected with or recovered from COVID-19 (not recorded which).

The rearrangement joins TRBV28 to TRBJ2-7, with a possible D match to TRBD1 (5 bases). CDR1 and CDR2 from the germline V gene are MDHEN and SYDVKM. CDR3 length equals 14 residues. Trimming removed 5 bases from V and 6 bases from J, with 17 bases in between. The chain's CDR3 is CASSPPLRVSEQYF. Here the CDR3 DNA reads TGTGCCAGCAGTCCCCCCCTCAGGGTGTCCGAGCAGTACTTC.

The gene calls are TRBV5-1 and TRBJ2-5; the match to TRBD2 covers 12 bases. The CDR3 extends over 13 amino acids. The germline V gene has CDR1 SGHRS and CDR2 YFSETQ. Trimming at V came to 7 bases and at J to 2 bases, leaving 0 bases not matched to a gene. CDR3 DNA sequence: TGCGCCAGCGGGACTAGCGGGCAAGAGACCCAGTACTTC. It yields the protein CASGTSGQETQYF.

The chain links TRBV2 to TRBJ2-3, with 12 bases lining up with TRBD2. CDR3 length: 16 amino acids. Trimming at V came to 5 bases and at J to 0 bases, leaving 3 bases not matched to a gene. Looked up from germline, CDR1 is SNHLY and CDR2 is FYNNEI. CDR3 amino acids: CASSRLAGASTDTQYF. The CDR3 DNA is TGTGCCAGCAGTAGACTAGCGGGAGCTAGCACAGATACGCAGTATTTT.

Regarding this clone: This may come from a read error, since a much larger clone is one base off. CDR3 sequence reads: CASSHRDFTDTQYF. The CDR3 DNA sequence: TGTGCCAGCAGCCACCGGGACTTCACAGATACGCAGTATTTT. This rearrangement joins TRBV14 to TRBJ2-3, with a tentative D call TRBD2 (6 bases). Trimming stripped 3 bases from V and 2 bases from J, with 9 bases between. Germline V gene lookup returns CDR1 SGHDN and CDR2 FVKESK. The CDR3 is 14 residues long.

The rearrangement uses TRBV5-1 and TRBJ1-1; D unresolved. Trimming took 1 base from V and 0 from J, leaving 4 bases between them. Germline V gene data show CDR1 as SGHRS and CDR2 as YFSETQ. The CDR3 length is 13 residues. CDR3 loop: CASSLQLNTEAFF. CDR3 in DNA: TGCGCCAGCAGCTTGCAGTTGAACACTGAAGCTTTCTTT.